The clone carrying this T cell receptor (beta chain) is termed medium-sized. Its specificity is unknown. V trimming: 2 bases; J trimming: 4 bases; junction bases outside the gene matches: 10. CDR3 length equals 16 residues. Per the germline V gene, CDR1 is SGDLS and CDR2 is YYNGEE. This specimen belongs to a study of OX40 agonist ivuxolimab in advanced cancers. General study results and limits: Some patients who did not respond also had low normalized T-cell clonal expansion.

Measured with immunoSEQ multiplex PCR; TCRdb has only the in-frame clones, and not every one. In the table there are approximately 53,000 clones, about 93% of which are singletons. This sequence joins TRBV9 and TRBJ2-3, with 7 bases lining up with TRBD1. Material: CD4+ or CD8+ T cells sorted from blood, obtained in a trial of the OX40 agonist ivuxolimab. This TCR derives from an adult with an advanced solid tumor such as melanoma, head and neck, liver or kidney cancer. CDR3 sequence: CASSVMIDRAADTQYF. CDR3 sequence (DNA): TGTGCCAGCAGCGTTATGATCGACAGGGCCGCAGATACGCAGTATTTT.